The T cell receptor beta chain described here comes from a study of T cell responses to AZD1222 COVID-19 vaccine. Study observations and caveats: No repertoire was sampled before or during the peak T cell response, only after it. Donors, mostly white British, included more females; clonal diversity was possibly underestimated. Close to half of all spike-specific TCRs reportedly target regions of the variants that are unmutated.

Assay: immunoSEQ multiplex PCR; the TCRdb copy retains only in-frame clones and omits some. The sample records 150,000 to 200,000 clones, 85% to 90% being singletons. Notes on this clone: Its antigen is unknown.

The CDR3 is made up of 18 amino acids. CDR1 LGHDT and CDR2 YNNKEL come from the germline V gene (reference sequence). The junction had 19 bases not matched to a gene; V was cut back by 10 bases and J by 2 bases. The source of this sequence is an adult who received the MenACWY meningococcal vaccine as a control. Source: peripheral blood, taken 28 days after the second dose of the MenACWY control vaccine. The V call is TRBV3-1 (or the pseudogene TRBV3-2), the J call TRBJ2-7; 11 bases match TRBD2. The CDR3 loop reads CATKQVLAGVSPPYEQYF. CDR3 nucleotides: TGTGCCACCAAACAGGTACTAGCGGGAGTATCCCCACCCTACGAGCAGTACTTC.